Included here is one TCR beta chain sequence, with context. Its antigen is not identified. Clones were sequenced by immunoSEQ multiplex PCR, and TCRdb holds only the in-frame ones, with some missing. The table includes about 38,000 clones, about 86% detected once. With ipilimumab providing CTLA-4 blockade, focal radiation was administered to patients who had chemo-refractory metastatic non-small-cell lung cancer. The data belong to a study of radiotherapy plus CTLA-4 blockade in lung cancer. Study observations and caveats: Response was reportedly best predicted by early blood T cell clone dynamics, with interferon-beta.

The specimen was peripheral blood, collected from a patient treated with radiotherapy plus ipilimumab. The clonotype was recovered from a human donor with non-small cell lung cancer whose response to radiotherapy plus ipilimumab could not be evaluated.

The CDR3 spells CAISVYPTGGDETQYF. CDR3 nucleotide sequence: TGTGCCATCAGTGTGTACCCGACAGGGGGCGATGAGACCCAGTACTTC. The J gene is TRBJ2-5, the V gene TRBV10-3; the match to TRBD1 covers 10 bases. The CDR3 has 16 residues. The germline V gene encodes CDR1 ENHRY and CDR2 SYGVKD. V trimming: 4 bases; J trimming: 5 bases; junction bases outside the gene matches: 10.